The 10 T cell receptor beta chains listed next were all sequenced from one sample in a study of cytomegalovirus exposure and HLA in healthy donors. A multiplex PCR was run with 60 Vbeta primers and 13 Jbeta primers. Profiling relied on immunoSEQ multiplex PCR, and the TCRdb table lists in-frame clones only, not all of them. The sample carries about 100,000 clones, about 86% recorded once. The sequenced sample was PBMCs. The receptors here all came from a woman in her 70s in good health and CMV-seropositive.

This chain links TRBV4-1 with TRBJ2-1, with 12 bases matching TRBD2. The CDR3 totals 16 residues. The germline V gene encodes CDR1 MGHRA and CDR2 YSYEKL. J gave up 6 bases and V 5 bases, and 8 bases lay outside the gene matches. The CDR3 DNA is TGCGCCAGCAGCGCTAGCGGGAGGGCCGTGGGCAATGAGCAGTTCTTC. This gives the protein CASSASGRAVGNEQFF.

The J gene is TRBJ1-4, the V gene TRBV18; perhaps TRBD1 as D (5 bases). The ends were cut back, 6 bases at V and 8 bases at J, with 13 bases in the middle. CDR1 and CDR2 (germline): KGHSH, LQKENI. This CDR3 spans 13 amino acids. The DNA of the CDR3 is TGTGCCAGCTCCTCTTCAGGGAACGAAAAACTGTTTTTT. This translates into CASSSSGNEKLFF.

The chain employs TRBV9 and TRBJ2-7, with 7 positions matching TRBD1. Germline lookup yields CDR1 SGDLS and CDR2 YYNGEE. The J segment lost 4 bases and the V segment lost 3 bases, leaving 10 bases of the junction unmatched. The CDR3 is made up of 15 amino acids. CDR3 bases: TGTGCCAGCAGCGAGGCAACAGGGGTAACATACGAGCAGTACTTC. It encodes CASSEATGVTYEQYF.

Worth noting for this clone: A read error may produce the germline difference seen at one junction end. The chain joins TRBV7-2 to TRBJ1-6; no definite D call. The CDR3 is 11 residues long. The V gene's germline CDR1 is SGHTA and CDR2 FQGNSA. The CDR3: CASSSRGSWDF. CDR3 bases: TGTGCCAGCAGCTCCCGGGGTAGCTGGGACTTT.

This sequence joins TRBV9 and TRBJ1-2, with TRBD1 identical over 7 bases. The germline V gene encodes CDR1 SGDLS and CDR2 YYNGEE. Trimming removed 4 bases from V and 0 bases from J; junction bases left unmatched: 6. The CDR3 loop spans 15 amino acids. The CDR3 sequence is CASSTGQASNYGYTF. CDR3 coding DNA: TGTGCCAGCAGCACCGGACAGGCTTCTAACTATGGCTACACCTTC.

The genes are TRBV5-1 and TRBJ2-1, with 10 bases fitting TRBD2. Germline V gives CDR1 SGHRS, CDR2 YFSETQ. The V gene end was trimmed by 4 bases and the J gene end by 7 bases; junction bases not matched to a gene: 11. This CDR3 region has 16 residues. The CDR3 loop is CASSQLSGRAGNEQFF. CDR3 DNA sequence: TGCGCCAGCAGCCAATTAAGCGGGAGGGCCGGAAATGAGCAGTTCTTC.

This clone was detected once. The chain recombines TRBV11-3 with TRBJ2-5, with a possible D match to TRBD1 (6 bases). Looked up from germline, CDR1 is SGHNT and CDR2 is YENEEA. The V end was cut by 5 bases, the J end by 5 bases, with 12 bases between. This CDR3 region has 13 residues. This chain's CDR3 is CASSQQGRETQYF. In nucleotides, the CDR3 is TGTGCCAGCAGCCAACAGGGACGGGAGACCCAGTACTTC.

V usage is TRBV7-2 and J usage is TRBJ1-2; possibly TRBD1 for D (5 bases). CDR3 length equals 15 residues. Germline V gene lookup returns CDR1 SGHTA and CDR2 FQGNSA. The V end lost 1 base, the J end lost 1 base, and 10 bases lay between the germline ends. DNA of the CDR3: TGTGCCAGCAGCTTAGAAGGGACTCTTAACTATGGCTACACCTTC. This encodes CASSLEGTLNYGYTF.

This chain joins TRBV27 and TRBJ2-3, with TRBD2 identical over 11 bases. Germline values: CDR1 MNHEY, CDR2 SMNVEV (reference sequence). Trimming took 6 bases from V and 6 from J; bases not matched to a gene: 8. There are 15 residues in the CDR3. The CDR3 DNA reads TGTGCCAGCAGCCGTAGCGGGAGGGGGGGGGATACGCAGTATTTT. Translated: CASSRSGRGGDTQYF.

This rearrangement joins TRBV7-3 to TRBJ2-2, with 13 bases that match TRBD2. The CDR3 runs to 18 residues. V shed 2 bases, J shed 6 bases, and the junction held 9 bases outside the gene matches. Germline V CDR1 and CDR2: SGHTA, FQGTGA. The CDR3 reads CASSLRTSGRAVAGELFF. The DNA for the CDR3 is TGTGCCAGCAGCTTACGTACTAGCGGGAGGGCCGTGGCCGGGGAGCTGTTTTTT.